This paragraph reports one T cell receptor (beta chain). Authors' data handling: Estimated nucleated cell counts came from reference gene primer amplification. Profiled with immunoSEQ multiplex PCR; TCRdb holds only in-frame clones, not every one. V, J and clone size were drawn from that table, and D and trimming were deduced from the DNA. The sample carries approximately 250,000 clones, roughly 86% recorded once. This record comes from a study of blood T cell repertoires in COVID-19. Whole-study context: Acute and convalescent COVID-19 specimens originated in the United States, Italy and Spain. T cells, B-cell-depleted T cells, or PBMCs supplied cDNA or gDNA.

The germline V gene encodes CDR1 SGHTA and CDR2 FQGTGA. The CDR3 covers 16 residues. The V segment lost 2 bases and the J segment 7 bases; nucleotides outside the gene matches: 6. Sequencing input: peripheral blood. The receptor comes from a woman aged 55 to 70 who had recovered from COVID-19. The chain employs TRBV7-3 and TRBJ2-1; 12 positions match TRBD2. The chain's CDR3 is CASSLVLAGGINEQFF. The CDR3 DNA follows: TGTGCCAGCAGCTTAGTCCTAGCGGGGGGGATAAATGAGCAGTTCTTC.